The sequence of this TCR beta chain was determined in a study of cytomegalovirus exposure and HLA in healthy donors. Produced via immunoSEQ multiplex PCR; TCRdb's table is partial and in-frame only. The sample includes tens of thousands of clones, about nine tenths of them seen just once. Trimming at V came to 7 bases and at J to 6 bases, leaving 14 bases not matched to a gene. The CDR3 spans 17 residues. The germline CDR1 and CDR2 sequences are LNHDA and SQIVND (reference sequence). Sequencing used PBMCs. The TCR sequence derives from a man between 18 and 29 years old in good health and CMV-seronegative. This chain connects TRBV19 to TRBJ2-2; 10 nucleotides line up with TRBD1. DNA of the CDR3: TGTGCCAGTACTAACACCCCCGGGACAGGGGCTGCCGGGGAGCTGTTTTTT. This codes for CASTNTPGTGAAGELFF.